A single sample is the source of the 23 T cell receptor beta chains below, sequenced in a study of human T cells and chemical hapten exposure. One entry per CDR3 protein, called by TCRdb with MiXCR from the 5' RACE reads. The sample contains around 140,000 distinct CDR3 sequences, roughly 4% of which appear only once. Unfractionated whole blood served as the source for total RNA extraction. These receptors came from a female donor in good health.

The V and J genes are TRBV14 and TRBJ2-3; D perhaps matches TRBD2 (5 bases). The CDR3 spans 15 residues. The germline CDR1 and CDR2 sequences are SGHDN and FVKESK. Deletions cut 4 bases from V and 4 bases from J, with 15 bases between. CDR3 nucleotide sequence: TGTGCCAGCAGCCTAATACGTAATAGCGCAGATACGCAGTATTTT. Protein: CASSLIRNSADTQYF.

The table lists this clonotype with many counts. This chain connects TRBV6-5 to TRBJ1-5; a weak D match, TRBD1 (6 bases). Trimming cost V 1 base and J 8 bases, with 9 bases left between them. The CDR3 covers 13 residues. Germline loops: CDR1 MNHEY, CDR2 SVGAGI. The DNA for the CDR3 is TGTGCCAGCAGTTACTTAGGGGGTGAGCCCCAGCATTTT. Translated: CASSYLGGEPQHF.

The chain carries TRBV19 and TRBJ2-1; a weak D match, TRBD2 (7 bases). Trimming removed 5 bases at V and 4 bases at J, with 21 bases between. Germline V gene data show CDR1 as LNHDA and CDR2 as SQIVND (reference sequence). The CDR3 sequence is 17 residues long. As DNA, the CDR3 is TGTGCCAGTAGTGTTGACGGGGGGCGGATTATTTACAATGAGCAGTTCTTC. It is translated as CASSVDGGRIIYNEQFF.

This clonotype was picked up many times. The rearrangement links TRBV28 to TRBJ2-4, with TRBD2 matching over 13 bases. Germline V CDR1 and CDR2: MDHEN, SYDVKM. With 5 bases clipped from V and 0 bases from J, the junction kept 10 bases outside the gene matches. The CDR3 loop spans 19 amino acids. The CDR3 spells CASSPLGLAGSLAKNIQYF. The CDR3 region has the DNA TGTGCCAGCAGTCCTCTGGGACTAGCGGGGTCCCTAGCCAAAAACATTCAGTACTTC.

This clonotype was seen at least ten times. The gene calls are TRBV7-9 and TRBJ2-1, with D possibly called TRBD1 or TRBD2 (6 bases each). CDR1 and CDR2 from the germline V gene are SEHNR and FQNEAQ (reference sequence). The V end lost 3 bases, the J end lost 3 bases, and 12 bases lay between the germline ends. The CDR3 spans 15 residues. CDR3 sequence reads: CASSLAGGDYNEQFF. CDR3 DNA sequence: TGTGCCAGCAGCTTGGCCGGGGGCGACTACAATGAGCAGTTCTTC.

This clonotype occurred many times. V and J are TRBV28 and TRBJ2-3; TRBD1 matches 8 bases. The germline V gene has CDR1 MDHEN and CDR2 SYDVKM. V shed 6 bases and J 5 bases; nucleotides not matched to a gene: 7. The CDR3 length is 14 residues. CDR3 sequence reads: CASSQDRGLDTQYF. The CDR3 bases are TGTGCCAGCAGCCAAGACAGGGGTTTAGATACGCAGTATTTT.

This clonotype was found many times. The V gene is TRBV18, the J gene TRBJ2-1, with D perhaps assigned TRBD1 or TRBD2 (5 bases each). CDR1 is KGHSH, CDR2 LQKENI, per germline. This CDR3 region has 13 residues. Trimming stripped 2 bases from V and 10 bases from J, with 12 bases between. CDR3 sequence reads: CASSPGPGREQFF. The CDR3 region has the DNA TGTGCCAGCTCACCAGGACCGGGGCGCGAGCAGTTCTTC.

A few counts support this clonotype. The gene calls are TRBV29-1 and TRBJ1-2; possible D gene TRBD1, 6 bases. The CDR3 sequence is 13 residues long. Trimming cost V 4 bases and J 7 bases, with 16 bases left between them. In germline, CDR1 is SQVTM, CDR2 ANQGSEA. The CDR3: CSVVEQGFLGYTF. For the CDR3, the DNA is TGCAGCGTTGTTGAACAGGGTTTTCTTGGCTACACCTTC.

This clonotype has at least ten counts. The V call is TRBV6-6, the J call TRBJ2-6; D might be TRBD2 (6 bases). Germline assignment: CDR1 MNHNY and CDR2 SVGAGI (reference sequence). V was cut by 0 bases and J by 2 bases, with 11 bases left in between. CDR3 length: 17 amino acids. The CDR3: CASSYSGVAAGANVLTF. CDR3 nucleotide sequence: TGTGCCAGCAGTTACTCGGGTGTAGCGGCTGGGGCCAACGTCCTGACTTTC.

This clonotype has ten or more counts. The rearrangement links TRBV12-3 or TRBV12-4 to TRBJ2-1; 7 nucleotides line up with TRBD2. Germline trimming cut 5 bases from V and 2 bases from J; bases unmatched to any gene: 6. This CDR3 is 15 amino acids long. The CDR3 DNA reads TGTGCCAGCAGTCTCGGGGGGTCTACCTACAATGAGCAGTTCTTC. It yields the protein CASSLGGSTYNEQFF.

This clonotype was counted between two and nine times. This chain links TRBV5-1 with TRBJ1-3; D remains ambiguous. Germline CDR1 is SGHRS and CDR2 is YFSETQ. V was clipped by 1 base and J by 0 bases, with 11 bases between them. The CDR3 sequence is 16 residues long. CDR3 amino acids: CASSLHAGPSGNTIYF. CDR3 coding DNA: TGCGCCAGCAGCTTGCACGCAGGCCCCTCTGGAAACACCATATATTTT.

This clonotype has more than one count but fewer than ten. The chain links TRBV5-1 to TRBJ1-5; possible D gene TRBD1, 6 bases. Trimming pared 4 bases from V and 0 bases from J, leaving 11 bases between. Per germline, CDR1 SGHRS and CDR2 YFSETQ. The CDR3 is 15 residues long. This CDR3 reads CASSEQGNSNQPQHF. The CDR3 DNA follows: TGCGCCAGCAGCGAACAGGGCAATAGCAATCAGCCCCAGCATTTT. The full variable domain, with the rest looked up from reference TRBV5-1 and TRBJ1-5, is KAGVTQTPRYLIKTRGQQVTLSCSPISGHRSVSWYQQTPGQGLQFLFEYFSETQRNKGNFPGRFSGRQFSNSRSEMNVSTLELGDSALYLCASSEQGNSNQPQHFGDGTRLSIL.

This clonotype was seen repeatedly, ten times or more. This chain joins TRBV9 and TRBJ1-1; 7 bases fit TRBD1. The junction had 0 bases not matched to a gene; V was cut back by 3 bases and J by 1 base. Germline V gives CDR1 SGDLS, CDR2 YYNGEE. The CDR3 is made up of 13 amino acids. The CDR3 sequence: CASSAGGNTEAFF. CDR3 in DNA: TGTGCCAGCAGCGCAGGGGGGAACACTGAAGCTTTCTTT.

This clonotype occurred a few times. The V and J genes are TRBV21-1 and TRBJ2-3; the D segment call TRBD1 is taken from the table without a DNA check. TRBV21-1 has pseudogene status. This CDR3 has 16 amino acids. CDR3 coding DNA: TGTGCCAGCAGCAAAGTTTACAGGGATACAACAGATACGCAGTATTTT. Amino acid sequence: CASSKVYRDTTDTQYF.

Concerning this clonotype: A much larger clone differs from this one at a single base, so this may be a read error. CDR3 amino acids: CASSPQGPYNSPLNF. The DNA for the CDR3 is TGTGCCAGCAGCCCCCAGGGACCCTATAATTCACCCCTCAACTTT. The V and J genes are TRBV3-1 and TRBJ1-6; D might be TRBD1 (5 bases). Germline values: CDR1 LGHDT, CDR2 YNNKEL (reference sequence). The CDR3 length is 15 residues.

This clonotype was counted at least ten times. The V and J genes are TRBV6-2 or TRBV6-3 and TRBJ1-1; weak D call: TRBD1 (5 bases). The CDR3 sequence is 14 residues long. Germline lookup yields CDR1 MNHEY and CDR2 SVGEGT. Trimming cost V 2 bases and J 7 bases, with 14 bases left between them. CDR3: CASSYLWGQVEAFF. Here the CDR3 DNA reads TGTGCCAGCAGTTACCTTTGGGGCCAGGTTGAAGCTTTCTTT.

This clonotype was observed many times. V gene TRBV4-1 combines with J gene TRBJ2-1; 12 bases match TRBD2. Trimming took 4 bases from V and 4 from J; bases not matched to a gene: 8. Per the germline V gene, CDR1 is MGHRA and CDR2 is YSYEKL. The CDR3 is 17 residues long. CDR3 DNA: TGCGCCAGCAGCCCGCGACTAGCGGGGGCCACTTACAATGAGCAGTTCTTC. It yields the protein CASSPRLAGATYNEQFF.

This clonotype was observed many times. This chain links TRBV20-1 with TRBJ2-7, with 12 bases lining up with TRBD2. The CDR3 has 13 residues. CDR1 DFQATT and CDR2 SNEGSKA come from the germline V gene (reference sequence). CDR3 amino acids: CSKPRLAGDEQYF. Written as DNA, the CDR3 is TGCAGCAAACCCAGACTAGCGGGGGACGAGCAGTACTTC.

The chain has TRBV19 and TRBJ1-2, with D possibly TRBD1 on 6 matching bases. Germline CDR1 is LNHDA and CDR2 is SQIVND (reference sequence). The CDR3 covers 13 residues. Trimming shortened V by 7 bases and J by 7 bases, and 16 bases separated the two germline ends. The CDR3 here is CASTDRRVGGYTF. The CDR3 DNA reads TGTGCCAGTACCGACAGGCGGGTTGGTGGCTACACCTTC.

This clonotype was counted at least ten times. This rearrangement joins TRBV4-2 to TRBJ1-5; 9 bases match TRBD1. This CDR3 comprises 15 residues. Germline V gene sequence: CDR1 LGHNA, CDR2 YNFKEQ. The V segment lost 0 bases and the J segment 9 bases; nucleotides outside the gene matches: 6. CDR3 DNA: TGTGCCAGCAGCCAAGAGCCGACAGGGGGACTGCCCCAGCATTTT. This gives the protein CASSQEPTGGLPQHF.

There are many counts of this clonotype. The chain has TRBV2 and TRBJ2-7; 9 positions match TRBD2. CDR3 length: 15 amino acids. Losses at the gene ends were 4 bases for V and 3 bases for J; bases not matched to a gene: 7. The germline V gene encodes CDR1 SNHLY and CDR2 FYNNEI. CDR3 amino acids: CASSVSGGPVYEQYF. The CDR3 region has the DNA TGTGCCAGCAGTGTCAGCGGGGGGCCTGTCTACGAGCAGTACTTC.

This clonotype was counted many times. The chain uses TRBV28 and TRBJ1-5; D may be TRBD1 (6 bases). The CDR3 totals 14 residues. Germline loops: CDR1 MDHEN, CDR2 SYDVKM. V shed 5 bases and J shed 7 bases, with 15 bases lying between them. CDR3 in amino acids: CASSPRDIPQPQHF. The CDR3 DNA sequence: TGTGCCAGCAGTCCACGGGACATTCCACAGCCCCAGCATTTT.

This clonotype was counted ten times or more. The rearrangement links TRBV9 to TRBJ2-3; D not certain. Germline lookup yields CDR1 SGDLS and CDR2 YYNGEE. This CDR3 has 16 residues. Deletions cut 2 bases from V and 0 bases from J, with 13 bases between. The CDR3 DNA reads TGTGCCAGCAGCGTGTTCTCCTTATCTAGCACAGATACGCAGTATTTT. This codes for CASSVFSLSSTDTQYF.